This entry describes one TCR beta chain. Its antigen is not yet known. No base quality values were provided; no much bigger clone lies one nucleotide off. These data are taken from a study of blood T cell repertoires in COVID-19 (dated by TCRdb to about 2020). Concerning the study at large: Samples from collaborators originated in the United States, Italy and Spain and spanned both the acute and convalescent phases of COVID-19. The material from the prospective study consisted of cDNA or gDNA derived from T cells, B-cell-depleted T cells, or PBMCs. The dataset comprised deeply sampled blood TCRbeta repertoires from subjects exposed to, actively infected with, or recovered from COVID-19. The repertoires were made available in a free public database intended to serve as a resource for research on the immune response to SARS-CoV-2. The samples were drawn from the first 160 participants of the ongoing ImmuneRACE study and from some 1,300 subjects provided by 6 global collaborators. The sample metadata nearly always contained a de-identified subject ID, COVID-19 status, age in years and sex. Where HLA class I and class II types were available, the types were taken from metadata supplied by the sample provider, not from assay-based typing.

Whole blood was collected in K2EDTA tubes by collaborating institutions according to the institutions' own protocols. Collaborator samples were shipped for TCRbeta analysis as frozen whole blood, isolated PBMCs, or DNA extracted from either sample type. The immunoSEQ Assay, a bias-controlled multiplex PCR, was used to amplify TCRbeta CDR3 regions from genomic DNA. The authors processed their data as follows. Nucleated cell counts per sample were estimated from amplification of reference gene primers within the assay. To quantify the absolute abundance of each unique TCRbeta CDR3 rearrangement, sequence reads were collapsed and filtered. For each sample, productive Simpson clonality was calculated by taking the square root of Simpson's diversity index across productive rearrangements. The table comes from immuneACCESS by way of TCRdb, which keeps in-frame sequences with V and J called. Part of the clones is missing from these tables; in studies checked, under half for an unresolved V gene and the rest for unknown reasons. The V and J calls and clone size are taken from that table; D and trimming were inferred from the DNA. The sample table lists about 94,000 clones, over 70% of them with a count of one. The ten largest clones represent around 20% of the sample.

Findings and caveats that apply to the study as a whole: The quantity of clinical and demographic metadata differed by source and by participant and was supplied without curation.

The CDR3 covers 13 residues, taking in both the cysteine and the phenylalanine. The kept DNA is CDR3 alone, 39 bases in frame from the first base. CDR1 and CDR2 (LGHDT, YNNKEL) derive from the germline V gene (reference sequence). V is reduced by 1 base and J by 11 bases, leaving a spacing of 14 bases between them. The receptor's source is a human donor in a cohort sampled during active COVID-19. This chain is built from TRBV3-1 (or the pseudogene TRBV3-2) and TRBJ1-1; TRBD1 is possibly the D segment (6 matching bases). The sequencing input was peripheral blood. The CDR3: CASSQVRGGGAFF. The sequenced DNA is TGTGCCAGCAGCCAAGTGAGGGGAGGGGGTGCTTTCTTT.